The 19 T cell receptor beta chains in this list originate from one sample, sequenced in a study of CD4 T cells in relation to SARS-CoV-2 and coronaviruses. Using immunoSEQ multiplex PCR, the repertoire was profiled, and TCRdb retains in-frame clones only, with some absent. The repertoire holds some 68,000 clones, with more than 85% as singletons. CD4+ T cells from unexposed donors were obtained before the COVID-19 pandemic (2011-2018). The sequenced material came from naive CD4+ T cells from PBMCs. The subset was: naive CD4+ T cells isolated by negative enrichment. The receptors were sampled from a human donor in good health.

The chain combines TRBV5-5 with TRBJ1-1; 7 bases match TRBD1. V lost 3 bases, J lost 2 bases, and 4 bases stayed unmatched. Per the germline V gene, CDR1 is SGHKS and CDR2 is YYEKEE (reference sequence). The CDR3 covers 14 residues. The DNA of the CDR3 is TGTGCCAGCAGCTGGGGACAGAGCAACACTGAAGCTTTCTTT. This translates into CASSWGQSNTEAFF.

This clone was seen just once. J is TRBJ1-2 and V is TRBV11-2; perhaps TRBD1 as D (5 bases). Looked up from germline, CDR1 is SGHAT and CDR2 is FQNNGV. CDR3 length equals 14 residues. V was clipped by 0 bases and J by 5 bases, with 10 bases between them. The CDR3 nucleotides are TGTGCCAGCAGCTTAGATCCCGCAGGGTATGGCTACACCTTC. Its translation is CASSLDPAGYGYTF.

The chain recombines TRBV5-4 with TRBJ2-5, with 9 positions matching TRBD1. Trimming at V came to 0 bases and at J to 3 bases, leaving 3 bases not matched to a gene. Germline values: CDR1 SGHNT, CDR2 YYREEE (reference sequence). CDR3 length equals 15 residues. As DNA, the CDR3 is TGTGCCAGCAGCTTGGCCGGGACAGGGAAAGAGACCCAGTACTTC. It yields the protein CASSLAGTGKETQYF. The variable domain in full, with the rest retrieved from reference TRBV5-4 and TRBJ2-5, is ETGVTQSPTHLIKTRGQQVTLRCSSQSGHNTVSWYQQALGQGPQFIFQYYREEENGRGNFPPRFSGLQFPNYSSELNVNALELDDSALYLCASSLAGTGKETQYFGPGTRLLVL.

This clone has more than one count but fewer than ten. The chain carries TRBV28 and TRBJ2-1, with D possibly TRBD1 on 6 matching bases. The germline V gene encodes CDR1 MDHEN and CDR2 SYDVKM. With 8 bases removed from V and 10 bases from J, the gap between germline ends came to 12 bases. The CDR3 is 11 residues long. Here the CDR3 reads CASQAGGEQFF. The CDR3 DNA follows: TGTGCCAGCCAAGCTGGGGGCGAGCAGTTCTTC.

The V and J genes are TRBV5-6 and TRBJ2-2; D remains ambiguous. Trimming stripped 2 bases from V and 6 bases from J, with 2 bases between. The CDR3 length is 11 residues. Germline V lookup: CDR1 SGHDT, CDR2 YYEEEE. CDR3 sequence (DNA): TGTGCCAGCAGCTTCGCCGGGGAGCTGTTTTTT. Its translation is CASSFAGELFF. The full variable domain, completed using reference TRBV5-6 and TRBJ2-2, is DAGVTQSPTHLIKTRGQQVTLRCSPKSGHDTVSWYQQALGQGPQFIFQYYEEEERQRGNFPDRFSGHQFPNYSSELNVNALLLGDSALYLCASSFAGELFFGEGSRLTVL.

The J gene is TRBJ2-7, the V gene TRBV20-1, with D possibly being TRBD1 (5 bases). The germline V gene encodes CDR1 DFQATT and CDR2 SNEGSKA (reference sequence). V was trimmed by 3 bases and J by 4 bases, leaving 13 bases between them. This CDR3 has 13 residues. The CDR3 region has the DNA TGCAGTGCTAGTTTCCAGGGCGTGTACGAGCAGTACTTC. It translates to CSASFQGVYEQYF.

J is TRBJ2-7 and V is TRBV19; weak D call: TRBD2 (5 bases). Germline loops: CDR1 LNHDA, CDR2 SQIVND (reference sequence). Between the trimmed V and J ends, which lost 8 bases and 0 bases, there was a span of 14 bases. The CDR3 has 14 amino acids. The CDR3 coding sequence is TGTGCCAGTCCCACCGAGGAGGCCTCCTACGAGCAGTACTTC. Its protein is CASPTEEASYEQYF.

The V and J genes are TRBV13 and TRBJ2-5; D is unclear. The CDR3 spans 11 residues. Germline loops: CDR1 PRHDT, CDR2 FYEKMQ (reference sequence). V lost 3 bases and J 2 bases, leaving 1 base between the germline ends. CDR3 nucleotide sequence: TGTGCCAGCAGCTTTCAAGAGACCCAGTACTTC. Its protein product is CASSFQETQYF.

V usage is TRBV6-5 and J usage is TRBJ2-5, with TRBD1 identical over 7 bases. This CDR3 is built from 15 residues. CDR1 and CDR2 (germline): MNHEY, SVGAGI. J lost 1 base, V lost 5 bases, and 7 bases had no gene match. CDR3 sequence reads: CASSTGTALQETQYF. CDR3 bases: TGTGCCAGCAGTACCGGGACAGCTCTCCAAGAGACCCAGTACTTC.

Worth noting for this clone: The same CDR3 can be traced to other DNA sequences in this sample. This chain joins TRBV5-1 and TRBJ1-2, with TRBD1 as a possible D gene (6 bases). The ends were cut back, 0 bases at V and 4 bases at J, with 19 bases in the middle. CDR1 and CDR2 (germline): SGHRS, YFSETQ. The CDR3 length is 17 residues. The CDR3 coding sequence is TGCGCCAGCAGCTTGGCGTTGTGGGCTCAACAGGGCTATGGCTACACCTTC. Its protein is CASSLALWAQQGYGYTF.

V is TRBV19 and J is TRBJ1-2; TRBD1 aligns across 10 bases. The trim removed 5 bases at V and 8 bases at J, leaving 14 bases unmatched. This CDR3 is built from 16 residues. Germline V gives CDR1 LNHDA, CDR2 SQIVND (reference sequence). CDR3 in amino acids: CASSYIPTGGADGYTF. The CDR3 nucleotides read TGTGCCAGTAGTTATATCCCGACAGGGGGCGCTGACGGCTACACCTTC.

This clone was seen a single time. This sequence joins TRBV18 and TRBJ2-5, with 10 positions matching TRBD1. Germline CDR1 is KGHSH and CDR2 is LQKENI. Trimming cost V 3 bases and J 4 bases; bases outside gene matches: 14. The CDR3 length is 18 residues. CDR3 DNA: TGTGCCAGCTCACCGCCGGGACAGGGGACAGGACTAAGAGAGACCCAGTACTTC. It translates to CASSPPGQGTGLRETQYF.

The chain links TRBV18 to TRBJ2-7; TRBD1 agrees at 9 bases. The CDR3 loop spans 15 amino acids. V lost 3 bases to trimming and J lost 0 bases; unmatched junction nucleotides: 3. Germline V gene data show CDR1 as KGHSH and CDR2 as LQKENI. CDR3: CASSPGQGISYEQYF. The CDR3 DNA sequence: TGTGCCAGCTCACCGGGACAGGGCATCTCCTACGAGCAGTACTTC.

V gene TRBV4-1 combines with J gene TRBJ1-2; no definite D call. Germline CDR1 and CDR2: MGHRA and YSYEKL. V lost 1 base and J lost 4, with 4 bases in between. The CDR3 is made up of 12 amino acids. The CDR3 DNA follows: TGCGCCAGCAGCCAAGCCTCCTATGGCTACACCTTC. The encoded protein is CASSQASYGYTF.

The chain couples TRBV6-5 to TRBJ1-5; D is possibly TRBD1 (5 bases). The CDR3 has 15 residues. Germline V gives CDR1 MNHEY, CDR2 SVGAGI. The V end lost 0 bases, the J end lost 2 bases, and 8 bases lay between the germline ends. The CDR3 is CASSYSRGGNQPQHF. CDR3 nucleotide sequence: TGTGCCAGCAGTTACTCACGGGGGGGCAATCAGCCCCAGCATTTT.

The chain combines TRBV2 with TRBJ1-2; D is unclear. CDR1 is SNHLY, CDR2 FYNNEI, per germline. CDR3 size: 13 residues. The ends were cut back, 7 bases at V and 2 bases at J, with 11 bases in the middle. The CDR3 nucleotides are TGTGCCAGCACGGCCAGATCCAACTATGGCTACACCTTC. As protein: CASTARSNYGYTF.

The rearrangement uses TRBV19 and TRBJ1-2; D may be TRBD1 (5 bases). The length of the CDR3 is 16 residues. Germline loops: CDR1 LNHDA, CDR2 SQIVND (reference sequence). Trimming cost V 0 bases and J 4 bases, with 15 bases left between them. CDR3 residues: CASSIEGRGIPYGYTF. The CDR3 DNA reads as TGTGCCAGTAGTATAGAGGGGCGCGGGATCCCCTATGGCTACACCTTC.

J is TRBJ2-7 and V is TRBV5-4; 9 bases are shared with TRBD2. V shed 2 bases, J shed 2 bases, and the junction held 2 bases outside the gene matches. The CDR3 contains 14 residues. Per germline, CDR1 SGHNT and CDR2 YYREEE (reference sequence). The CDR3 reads CASSLGGRAYEQYF. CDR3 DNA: TGTGCCAGCAGCTTAGGCGGGAGGGCCTACGAGCAGTACTTC.

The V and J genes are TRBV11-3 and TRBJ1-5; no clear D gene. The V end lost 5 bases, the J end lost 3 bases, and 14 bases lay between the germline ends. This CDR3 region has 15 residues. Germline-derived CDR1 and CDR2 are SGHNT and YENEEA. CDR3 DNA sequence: TGTGCCAGCAGCCCGAACTGGCAGAACAATCAGCCCCAGCATTTT. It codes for CASSPNWQNNQPQHF. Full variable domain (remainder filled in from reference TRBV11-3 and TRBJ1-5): EAGVVQSPRYKIIEKKQPVAFWCNPISGHNTLYWYLQNLGQGPELLIRYENEEAVDDSQLPKDRFSAERLKGVDSTLKIQPAELGDSAVYLCASSPNWQNNQPQHFGDGTRLSIL.